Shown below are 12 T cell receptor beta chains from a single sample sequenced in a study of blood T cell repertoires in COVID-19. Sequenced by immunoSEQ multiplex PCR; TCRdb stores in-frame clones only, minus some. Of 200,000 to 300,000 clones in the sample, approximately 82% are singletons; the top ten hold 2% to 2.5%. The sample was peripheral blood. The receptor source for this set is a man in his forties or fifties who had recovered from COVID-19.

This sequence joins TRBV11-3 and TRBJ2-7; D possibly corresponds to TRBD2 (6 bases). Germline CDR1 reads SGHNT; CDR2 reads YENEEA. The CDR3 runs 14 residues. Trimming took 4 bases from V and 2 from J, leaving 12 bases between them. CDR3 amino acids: CASSSRLGAYEQYF. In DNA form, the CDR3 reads TGTGCCAGCAGCTCGAGACTAGGAGCCTACGAGCAGTACTTC. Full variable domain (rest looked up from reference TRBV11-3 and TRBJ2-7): EAGVVQSPRYKIIEKKQPVAFWCNPISGHNTLYWYLQNLGQGPELLIRYENEEAVDDSQLPKDRFSAERLKGVDSTLKIQPAELGDSAVYLCASSSRLGAYEQYFGPGTRLTVT.

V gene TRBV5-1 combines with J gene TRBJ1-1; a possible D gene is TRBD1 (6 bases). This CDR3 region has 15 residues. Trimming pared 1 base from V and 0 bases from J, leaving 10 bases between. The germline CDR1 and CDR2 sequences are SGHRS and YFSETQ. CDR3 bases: TGCGCCAGCAGCTTGAGGGGGTTGATGAACACTGAAGCTTTCTTT. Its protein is CASSLRGLMNTEAFF.

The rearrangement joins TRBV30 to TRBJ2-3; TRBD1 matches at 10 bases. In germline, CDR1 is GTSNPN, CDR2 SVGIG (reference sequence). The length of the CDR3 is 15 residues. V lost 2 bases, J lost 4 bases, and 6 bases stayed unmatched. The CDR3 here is CAWSPGQGNADTQYF. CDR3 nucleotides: TGTGCCTGGAGTCCGGGACAGGGGAACGCAGATACGCAGTATTTT.

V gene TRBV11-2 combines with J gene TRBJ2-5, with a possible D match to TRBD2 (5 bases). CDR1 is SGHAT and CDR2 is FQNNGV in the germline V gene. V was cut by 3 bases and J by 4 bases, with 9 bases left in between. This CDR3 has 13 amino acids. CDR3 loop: CASSLAGGETQYF. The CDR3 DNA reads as TGTGCCAGCAGCTTGGCGGGCGGAGAGACCCAGTACTTC.

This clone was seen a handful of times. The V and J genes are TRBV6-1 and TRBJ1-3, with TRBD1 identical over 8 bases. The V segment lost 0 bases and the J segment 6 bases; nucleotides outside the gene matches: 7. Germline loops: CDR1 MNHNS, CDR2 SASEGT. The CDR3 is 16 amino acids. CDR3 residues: CASSEAMTGDVNTIYF. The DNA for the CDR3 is TGTGCCAGCAGTGAAGCAATGACAGGGGATGTAAACACCATATATTTT.

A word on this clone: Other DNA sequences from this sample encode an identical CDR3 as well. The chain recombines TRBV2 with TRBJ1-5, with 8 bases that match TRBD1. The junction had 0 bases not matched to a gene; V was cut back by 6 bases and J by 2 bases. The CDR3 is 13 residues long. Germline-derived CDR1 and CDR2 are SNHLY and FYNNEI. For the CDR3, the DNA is TGTGCCAGCAGGGGACAGGGCAATCAGCCCCAGCATTTT. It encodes CASRGQGNQPQHF.

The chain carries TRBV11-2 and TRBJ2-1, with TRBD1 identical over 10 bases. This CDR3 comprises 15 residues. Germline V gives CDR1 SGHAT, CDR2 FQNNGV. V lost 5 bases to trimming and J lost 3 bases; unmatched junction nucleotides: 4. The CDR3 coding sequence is TGTGCCAGCAGCCCGGACAGGGGGATCTACAATGAGCAGTTCTTC. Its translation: CASSPDRGIYNEQFF.

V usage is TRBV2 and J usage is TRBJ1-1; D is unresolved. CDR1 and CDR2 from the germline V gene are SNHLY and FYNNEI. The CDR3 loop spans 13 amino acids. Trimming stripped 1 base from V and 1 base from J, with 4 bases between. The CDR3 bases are TGTGCCAGCAGTGAAGAGAGGAACACTGAAGCTTTCTTT. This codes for CASSEERNTEAFF. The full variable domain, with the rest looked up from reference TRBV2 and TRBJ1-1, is EPEVTQTPSHQVTQMGQEVILRCVPISNHLYFYWYRQILGQKVEFLVSFYNNEISEKSEIFDDQFSVERPDGSNFTLKIRSTKLEDSAMYFCASSEERNTEAFFGQGTRLTVV.

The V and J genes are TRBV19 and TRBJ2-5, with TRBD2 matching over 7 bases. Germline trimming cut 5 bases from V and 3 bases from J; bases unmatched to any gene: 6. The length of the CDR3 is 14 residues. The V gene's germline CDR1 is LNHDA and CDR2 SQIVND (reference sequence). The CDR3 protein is CASSSLGGKETQYF. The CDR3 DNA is TGTGCCAGTAGTTCCCTGGGGGGGAAAGAGACCCAGTACTTC.

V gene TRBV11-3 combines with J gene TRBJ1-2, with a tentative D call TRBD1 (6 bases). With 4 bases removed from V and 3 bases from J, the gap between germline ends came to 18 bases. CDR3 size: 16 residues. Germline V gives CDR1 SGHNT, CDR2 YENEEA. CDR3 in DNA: TGTGCCAGCAGCTCATACTTACAGGGAGTGGACTATGGCTACACCTTC. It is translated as CASSSYLQGVDYGYTF.

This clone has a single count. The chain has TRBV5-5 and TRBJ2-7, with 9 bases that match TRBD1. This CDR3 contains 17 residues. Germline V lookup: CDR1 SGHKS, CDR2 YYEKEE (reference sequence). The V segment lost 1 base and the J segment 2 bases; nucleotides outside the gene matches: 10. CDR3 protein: CASSLYDRGELTYEQYF. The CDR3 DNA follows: TGTGCCAGCAGCTTGTACGACAGGGGGGAACTTACCTACGAGCAGTACTTC.

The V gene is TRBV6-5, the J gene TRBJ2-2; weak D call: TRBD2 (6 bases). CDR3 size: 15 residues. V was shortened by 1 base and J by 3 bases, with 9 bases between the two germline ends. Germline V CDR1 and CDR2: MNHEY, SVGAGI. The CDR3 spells CASSYWGGDTGELFF. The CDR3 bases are TGTGCCAGCAGTTACTGGGGCGGGGACACCGGGGAGCTGTTTTTT.